These 20 T cell receptor beta chains share one sample of origin, sequenced in a study of shared clonotypes between healthy human individuals. Here immunoSEQ multiplex PCR was the method, and the copy in TCRdb shows in-frame clones only, minus some. This sample has more than 2 million clones, with roughly 95% found just once. The sequencing input was naive CD4+ T cells sorted from blood. Subset denoted: CD45RA+ positively selected. The receptors come from a man between 18 and 29 years old in good health.

The gene calls are TRBV19 and TRBJ2-7, with 8 bases matching TRBD1. Trimming cost V 5 bases and J 0 bases; bases outside gene matches: 6. The CDR3 covers 15 residues. Germline CDR1 reads LNHDA; CDR2 reads SQIVND (reference sequence). The DNA for the CDR3 is TGTGCCAGTAGTGACAGGGGCAGGAACTCCTACGAGCAGTACTTC. The encoded protein is CASSDRGRNSYEQYF.

J is TRBJ2-2 and V is TRBV29-1, with a tentative D call TRBD1 (7 bases). Trimming took off 6 bases at V and 3 bases at J, with 14 bases between the two ends. Germline loops: CDR1 SQVTM, CDR2 ANQGSEA. The CDR3 loop spans 14 amino acids. The CDR3 region is CSVRQGGDTGELFF. CDR3 DNA sequence: TGCAGCGTACGACAGGGCGGGGACACCGGGGAGCTGTTTTTT.

The rearrangement uses TRBV6-4 and TRBJ2-7; D is tentatively TRBD1 or TRBD2 (5 bases each). CDR1 MRHNA and CDR2 SNTAGT come from the germline V gene. The length of the CDR3 is 14 residues. V lost 3 bases, J lost 4 bases, and 13 bases lay in between. The CDR3: CASSDSGTHYEQYF. CDR3 in DNA: TGTGCCAGCAGTGATTCCGGGACCCATTACGAGCAGTACTTC.

V and J are TRBV9 and TRBJ1-3; tentatively, D is TRBD1 (5 bases). CDR1 and CDR2 (germline): SGDLS, YYNGEE. This CDR3 is 16 amino acids long. V was cut by 4 bases and J by 0 bases, with 14 bases left in between. The CDR3 sequence: CASSPRRVLSGNTIYF. CDR3 nucleotides: TGTGCCAGCAGCCCGCGCAGGGTTCTCTCTGGAAACACCATATATTTT. The entire variable domain, with the rest obtained from reference TRBV9 and TRBJ1-3, is as follows: DSGVTQTPKHLITATGQRVTLRCSPRSGDLSVYWYQQSLDQGLQFLIQYYNGEERAKGNILERFSAQQFPDLHSELNLSSLELGDSALYFCASSPRRVLSGNTIYFGEGSWLTVV.

The chain recombines TRBV6-1 with TRBJ1-2; D is perhaps TRBD1 (5 bases). The CDR3 has 14 amino acids. From germline, CDR1 is MNHNS and CDR2 SASEGT. V was trimmed by 6 bases and J by 0 bases, leaving 11 bases between them. Written as DNA, the CDR3 is TGTGCCAGCAGAGAGCAGGGAACTAACTATGGCTACACCTTC. It is translated as CASREQGTNYGYTF.

As regards this clone: Other DNA sequences in the same sample also yield this CDR3. V usage is TRBV5-1 and J usage is TRBJ2-1, with a weak D call TRBD2 (5 bases). Germline lookup yields CDR1 SGHRS and CDR2 YFSETQ. Trimming took off 0 bases at V and 5 bases at J, with 6 bases between the two ends. The CDR3 extends over 13 amino acids. CDR3: CASSLAGDNEQFF. For the CDR3, the DNA is TGCGCCAGCAGCTTGGCCGGGGACAATGAGCAGTTCTTC.

J is TRBJ2-1 and V is TRBV11-2; TRBD2 agrees at 10 bases. With 4 bases clipped from V and 6 bases from J, the junction kept 12 bases outside the gene matches. The CDR3 length is 17 residues. Per germline, CDR1 SGHAT and CDR2 FQNNGV. CDR3 sequence reads: CASSSRFSGGASNEQFF. The DNA of the CDR3 is TGTGCCAGCAGCTCACGTTTCAGCGGGGGGGCCAGCAATGAGCAGTTCTTC.

V is TRBV6-5 and J is TRBJ2-3; 7 nucleotides line up with TRBD1. Germline-derived CDR1 and CDR2 are MNHEY and SVGAGI. The CDR3 spans 12 residues. In nucleotides, the CDR3 is TGTGCGACAGGGTTGGTCACAGATACGCAGTATTTT. It codes for CATGLVTDTQYF.

This clone was detected only once. Other DNA variants within this sample encode the same CDR3. The chain employs TRBV6-5 and TRBJ2-1; D is perhaps TRBD2 (6 bases). The CDR3 extends over 12 amino acids. Per germline, CDR1 MNHEY and CDR2 SVGAGI. Trimming stripped 5 bases from V and 7 bases from J, with 9 bases between. CDR3: CASSRAGNEQFF. The CDR3 DNA reads as TGTGCCAGCAGTAGGGCGGGAAATGAGCAGTTCTTC.

This clone was found once. The chain employs TRBV5-6 and TRBJ2-1, with 9 bases fitting TRBD1. The length of the CDR3 is 17 residues. The junction had 6 bases not matched to a gene; V was cut back by 2 bases and J by 0 bases. Germline CDR1 SGHDT, CDR2 YYEEEE. The CDR3 spells CASSLDRGANSYNEQFF. The DNA of the CDR3 is TGTGCCAGCAGCTTAGACAGGGGGGCAAACTCCTACAATGAGCAGTTCTTC.

Points on this clone: Distinct nucleotide sequences in the sample also encode this CDR3. The chain uses TRBV28 and TRBJ1-2, with TRBD1 matching over 11 bases. CDR3 length equals 15 residues. The ends lost 2 bases at V and 4 bases at J; junction bases unmatched: 3. Germline V gene lookup returns CDR1 MDHEN and CDR2 SYDVKM. CDR3 DNA sequence: TGTGCCAGCAGTTTAAGCGGGACAGGGGGCTATGGCTACACCTTC. The encoded protein is CASSLSGTGGYGYTF.

The J gene is TRBJ1-2, the V gene TRBV15; 12 nucleotides align to TRBD1. This CDR3 is built from 17 residues. J gave up 5 bases and V 0 bases, and 7 bases lay outside the gene matches. Germline V gives CDR1 LNHNV, CDR2 YYDKDF (reference sequence). CDR3 in amino acids: CATSRDGGQGAQYGYTF. CDR3 DNA: TGTGCCACCAGCAGAGATGGGGGACAGGGGGCCCAGTATGGCTACACCTTC.

This clone was observed once. The rearrangement links TRBV10-3 to TRBJ2-6; unclear D gene. The CDR3 sequence is 16 residues long. With 4 bases removed from V and 0 bases from J, the gap between germline ends came to 10 bases. The V gene's germline CDR1 is ENHRY and CDR2 SYGVKD. The CDR3: CAISATENSGANVLTF. CDR3 nucleotide sequence: TGTGCCATCAGTGCCACAGAAAACTCTGGGGCCAACGTCCTGACTTTC.

The J gene is TRBJ2-2, the V gene TRBV4-1, with 9 bases that match TRBD1. The V segment lost 1 base and the J segment 4 bases; nucleotides outside the gene matches: 1. Germline V lookup: CDR1 MGHRA, CDR2 YSYEKL. The CDR3 has 15 amino acids. The CDR3 nucleotides read TGCGCCAGCAGCCAAGGACAGGGGGGCACCGGGGAGCTGTTTTTT. This translates into CASSQGQGGTGELFF.

This chain connects TRBV7-2 to TRBJ1-3; D remains ambiguous. This CDR3 spans 15 amino acids. Looked up from germline, CDR1 is SGHTA and CDR2 is FQGNSA. V was shortened by 0 bases and J by 2 bases, with 8 bases between the two germline ends. Here the CDR3 DNA reads TGTGCCAGCAGCTTAGCAGTACCTACTGGAAACACCATATATTTT. Its protein product is CASSLAVPTGNTIYF.

The J gene is TRBJ1-2, the V gene TRBV28; D not certain. The CDR3 is 14 residues long. V was pared by 6 bases and J by 4 bases, with 15 bases between. Per the germline V gene, CDR1 is MDHEN and CDR2 is SYDVKM. The CDR3 nucleotides read TGTGCCAGCAGCTCCACAGACCTCCCCTATGGCTACACCTTC. Its protein product is CASSSTDLPYGYTF.

This rearrangement joins TRBV6-5 to TRBJ1-6, with D possibly being TRBD1 (6 bases). Germline CDR1 and CDR2: MNHEY and SVGAGI. The V end lost 10 bases, the J end lost 7 bases, and 20 bases lay between the germline ends. This CDR3 contains 15 residues. The CDR3 bases are TGTGCCACATACAACCCAGGGGTCCACAATTCACCCCTCCACTTT. Its protein is CATYNPGVHNSPLHF.

This chain links TRBV6-5 with TRBJ2-5, with D hard to call. Germline assignment: CDR1 MNHEY and CDR2 SVGAGI. The CDR3 sequence is 15 residues long. Trimming took 1 base from V and 1 from J, leaving 10 bases between them. CDR3 bases: TGTGCCAGCAGTTACTTATCATGGGGCCAAGAGACCCAGTACTTC. It translates to CASSYLSWGQETQYF.

The rearrangement links TRBV30 to TRBJ1-1; 8 bases are shared with TRBD1. V lost 3 bases, J lost 2 bases, and 8 bases stayed unmatched. Germline V gene sequence: CDR1 GTSNPN, CDR2 SVGIG (reference sequence). This CDR3 has 15 residues. CDR3 nucleotides: TGTGCCTGGAGGGGGCCAGGGGGCGAAAACACTGAAGCTTTCTTT. Translating gives CAWRGPGGENTEAFF.

The gene calls are TRBV5-1 and TRBJ2-5; 7 bases are a match to TRBD2. This CDR3 contains 13 residues. After removal of 5 bases from V and 1 base from J, the junction contained 2 bases not matched to a gene. Germline values: CDR1 SGHRS, CDR2 YFSETQ. The CDR3 nucleotides are TGCGCCAGCAGTAGGGAGGGCCAAGAGACCCAGTACTTC. It specifies CASSREGQETQYF.